This T cell receptor beta chain comes out of a study of cytomegalovirus exposure and HLA in healthy donors. In the study overall: Out of approximately 170 million T cells, an earlier analysis found some 110 million unique TCR beta sequences in total. Notes on the study in general: A later examination showed that TCR association rates differed by HLA locus, with DRB1 most and HLA-C fewest.

With regard to this clone: The antigen is not known.

PCR amplification relied on 60 Vbeta primers (plus 13 Jbeta primers). The protocol was immunoSEQ multiplex PCR, while the TCRdb copy is restricted to in-frame clones and leaves out a portion. The sample records some 96,000 clones, around 64% being singletons. CDR1 is SNHLY, CDR2 FYNNEI, per germline. The trim removed 4 bases at V and 2 bases at J, leaving 6 bases unmatched. The CDR3 covers 15 residues. Sequences were obtained from PBMCs. This chain connects TRBV2 to TRBJ2-3; 7 nucleotides agree with TRBD1. The TCR comes from a man between 60 and 75 years old in good health and CMV-seronegative. CDR3 nucleotides: TGTGCCAGCAGTGGGGACAGCATAGTCACAGATACGCAGTATTTT. Amino acid sequence: CASSGDSIVTDTQYF.